The sample holds one count of the clone carrying this T cell receptor (beta chain). This sample is drawn from a study of T cell changes during pregnancy in multiple sclerosis. Data came from immunoSEQ multiplex PCR; TCRdb stores just in-frame clones and leaves some out. The sample holds about 93,000 clones, approximately 92% seen once. V was trimmed by 2 bases and J by 6 bases, leaving 13 bases between them. Germline-derived CDR1 and CDR2 are MNHNS and SASEGT. The CDR3 runs 15 residues. The sequenced sample was peripheral blood, obtained after pregnancy. This chain connects TRBV6-1 to TRBJ1-4; D is unresolved. The TCR was taken from a female donor with multiple sclerosis, enrolled in a pregnancy study. CDR3 amino acids: CASSEWAAGYEKLFF. The DNA of the CDR3 is TGTGCCAGCAGTGAATGGGCTGCGGGTTATGAAAAACTGTTTTTT.